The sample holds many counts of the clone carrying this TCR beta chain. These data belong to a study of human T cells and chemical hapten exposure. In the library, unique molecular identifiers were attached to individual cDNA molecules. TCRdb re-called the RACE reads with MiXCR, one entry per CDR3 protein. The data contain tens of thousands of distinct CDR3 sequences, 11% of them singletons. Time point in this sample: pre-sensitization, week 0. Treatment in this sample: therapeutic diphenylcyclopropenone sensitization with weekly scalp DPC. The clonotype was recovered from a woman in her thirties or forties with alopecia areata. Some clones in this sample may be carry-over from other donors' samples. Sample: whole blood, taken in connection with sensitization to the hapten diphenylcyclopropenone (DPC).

The CDR3 protein is CASSYLQGAWNSPLHF. For the CDR3, the DNA is TGTGCCAGCAGTTACCTACAGGGGGCTTGGAATTCACCCCTCCACTTT. This chain links TRBV6-5 with TRBJ1-6, with 9 bases that match TRBD1. The CDR3 is made up of 16 amino acids. Germline trimming cut 2 bases from V and 7 bases from J; bases unmatched to any gene: 6. Germline values: CDR1 MNHEY, CDR2 SVGAGI.